Listed below are T cell receptor beta chains from one sample, sequenced in a study of blood T cell repertoires in COVID-19. Sequencing used immunoSEQ multiplex PCR; TCRdb keeps in-frame clones, though not all of them. The data contain approximately 440,000 clones, around 89% of them seen just once; the ten biggest clones take up roughly 12%. Sequencing was carried out using peripheral blood. These receptors were taken from a woman in her forties or fifties with COVID-19, enrolled during active disease. Each CDR3 is given with its conserved first and last residue. The D gene is left open where the match is weak. Clone size is given for some rows only: seen once, a few or many times, or a class if the clone is expanded.

TRBD1 - TRBJ1-5 TRBV27 CASSLLTGDQPQHF TGTGCCAGCAGTTTATTGACAGGGGATCAGCCCCAGCATTTT
- - TRBJ1-6 TRBV30 CAWSATHRSGALVLLHF TGTGCCTGGAGTGCGACACACAGATCAGGGGCCTTAGTTCTACTCCACTTT
TRBD1 once TRBJ1-2 TRBV6-6 CASSLNRDRILFGYTF TGTGCCAGCAGCCTTAATCGGGACAGAATTTTATTCGGCTACACCTTC
TRBD2 - TRBJ2-2 TRBV6-5 CASSNSGGRYGELFF TGTGCCAGCTCCAACAGCGGGGGGCGGTACGGGGAGCTGTTTTTT
- - TRBJ2-3 TRBV6-4 CASSDEHLGTDTQYF TGTGCCAGCAGTGACGAACACCTTGGCACAGATACGCAGTATTTT
TRBD1 - TRBJ2-1 TRBV7-3 CASSRYGGQGNEQFF TGTGCCAGCAGCAGATACGGAGGACAGGGCAATGAGCAGTTCTTC
TRBD1 - TRBJ2-1 TRBV19 CASSTDRTGGYNEQFF TGTGCCAGTAGTACCGATCGGACAGGGGGCTACAATGAGCAGTTCTTC
- - TRBJ1-2 TRBV2 CASRGSGAGSYIGYTF TGTGCCAGCAGGGGTAGTGGAGCAGGGTCTTATATCGGCTACACCTTC
- - TRBJ2-1 TRBV7-9 CASSLSLAGDEQFF TGTGCCAGCAGCTTAAGCCTAGCCGGCGATGAGCAGTTCTTC
TRBD1 - TRBJ1-2 TRBV30 CAWIPLYLKGQHGYTF TGTGCCTGGATCCCACTTTATTTGAAGGGACAGCATGGCTACACCTTC
- - TRBJ2-2 TRBV19 CASSISSGQGAGELFF TGTGCCAGTAGTATTTCGTCAGGGCAAGGGGCCGGGGAGCTGTTTTTT
TRBD1 - TRBJ2-5 TRBV2 CASTWTGVTETQYF TGTGCCAGCACGTGGACAGGGGTAACAGAGACCCAGTACTTC
TRBD1 - TRBJ2-7 TRBV3-1/TRBV3-2 CASSHIPQRGGVAYEQYF TGTGCCAGCAGCCACATCCCCCAGCGAGGGGGCGTCGCCTACGAGCAGTACTTC
- few TRBJ1-1 TRBV19 CAAQNEGKDTEAFF TGTGCCGCCCAAAACGAGGGTAAGGACACTGAAGCTTTCTTT
TRBD1 - TRBJ1-6 TRBV27 CASSLRTGGSSYNSPLHF TGTGCCAGCAGTTTACGGACAGGGGGTAGCTCCTATAATTCACCCCTCCACTTT
TRBD2 - TRBJ2-3 TRBV15 CATRGLASSDTQYF TGTGCCACCAGGGGACTAGCATCTTCAGATACGCAGTATTTT
TRBD1 - TRBJ2-7 TRBV19 CASSIYRGPSYEQYF TGTGCCAGTTCCATATACAGGGGACCCTCCTACGAGCAGTACTTC